A selection of T cell receptor beta chains follows, all from one sample in a study of metastatic and nonmetastatic thyroid tumors. TCRdb re-called the PCR reads with MiXCR. The repertoire consists of roughly 19,000 clones, with approximately 25% occurring once and the leading ten covering roughly 6%. Sample: tumor tissue. Every receptor here comes from a female donor with papillary thyroid cancer or a benign thyroid nodule (not recorded which). Some clones in this sample may be carry-over from other donors' samples. Both conserved end residues are part of each CDR3. D genes are given only for firm matches. Only part of the rows carry a size: once, few, many, or a class if the clone is expanded.

J | D | size | V | DNA | CDR3
TRBJ2-2 | NA | NA | TRBV2 | TGTGCCAGCAGTGAGTCAGGATTCGCGAACACCGGGGAGCTGTTCTTT | CASSESGFANTGELFF
TRBJ2-7 | TRBD1 | NA | TRBV2 | TGTGCCAGGGGACAGGGGACCCGTACGCCCGAGCAGTACTTC | CARGQGTRTPEQYF
TRBJ1-2 | TRBD1 | many | TRBV11-2 | TGTGCCAGCAGCTTTAGACAGGGGGCTTCCCACTATGGCTACACCTTC | CASSFRQGASHYGYTF
TRBJ2-6 | NA | many | TRBV15 | TGTGCCACCAGCAGAGACGTTACGAGCTCTGGGGCCAACGTCCTGACTTTC | CATSRDVTSSGANVLTF
TRBJ1-5 | NA | NA | TRBV30 | TGTGCCTGGGGGGAGGGTGGTCGGCCCCAGCATTTT | CAWGEGGRPQHF
TRBJ2-3 | TRBD2 | few | TRBV20-1 | TGCAGTGCGGGGAAAGGGACTAGCGGGGGGGTCCGAACAGATACGCAGTATTTT | CSAGKGTSGGVRTDTQYF
TRBJ2-7 | NA | NA | TRBV2 | TGTGCCAGCAACGCCCCACAGGACGGTTCCTACGAGCAGTACTTC | CASNAPQDGSYEQYF
TRBJ2-5 | NA | many | TRBV9 | TGTGCCAGCAGCGTAGCTACGTCGGGAGAGACCCAGTACTTC | CASSVATSGETQYF
TRBJ2-7 | NA | many | TRBV29-1 | TGCAGCGTTGTAAAGGATCAGGAGCAGTACTTC | CSVVKDQEQYF
TRBJ2-2 | NA | many | TRBV19 | TGTGCCAGTAGTATAGAGTGGTCCGCCGGGGAGCTGTTTTTT | CASSIEWSAGELFF
TRBJ2-7 | TRBD1 | NA | TRBV28 | TGTGCCAGCAGTGACAGGGGACAGCCGTACGAGCAGTACTTT | CASSDRGQPYEQYF
TRBJ2-5 | TRBD2 | medium-sized | TRBV6-5 | TGTGCCAGCAGTTACTCGGAGGTAGCGGGAGGCCGCCAAGAGACCCAGTACTTC | CASSYSEVAGGRQETQYF
TRBJ1-5 | TRBD1 | medium-sized | TRBV28 | TGTGCCAGCCAAAATACAGGGGGAAATCAGCCCCAGCATTTT | CASQNTGGNQPQHF
TRBJ2-6 | TRBD1 | NA | TRBV6-2/TRBV6-3 | TGTGCCAGCAGGATACTACCACAGGGGCTACCTCTCTCTGGGGCCAACGTCCTGACTTTC | CASRILPQGLPLSGANVLTF
TRBJ1-5 | NA | many | TRBV28 | TGTGCCAGCAGTTTGGGGCGGGGAAGCAATCAGCCCCAGCATTTT | CASSLGRGSNQPQHF
TRBJ2-3 | NA | many | TRBV5-6 | TGTGCCAGCAGCATCTACCGGGACCGAATCACAGATACGCAGTATTTT | CASSIYRDRITDTQYF
TRBJ2-1 | NA | few | TRBV19 | TGTGCCAGTAGTATAGAGGGGGAGGTTGAGCAGTTCTTC | CASSIEGEVEQFF
TRBJ1-1 | NA | many | TRBV28 | TGTGCCAGCAGTTTACAGGATGTGAACACTGAAGCTTTCTTT | CASSLQDVNTEAFF
TRBJ2-7 | NA | medium-sized | TRBV20-1 | TGCAGTGCTACCGATTACGAGCAGTACTTC | CSATDYEQYF
TRBJ2-7 | TRBD2 | NA | TRBV28 | TGTGCCAGCAGCCCGATGACTAGCGGGATCTCCTACGAGCAGTACTTC | CASSPMTSGISYEQYF
TRBJ2-7 | NA | NA | TRBV20-1 | TGCAGTGCTAGAGAGGGACGCCTGGATGACGAGCAGTACTTC | CSAREGRLDDEQYF
TRBJ2-3 | TRBD2 | medium-sized | TRBV28 | TGTGCCAGCAGTTCCCGACTAGCGGGAGGCAACACAGATACGCAGTATTTT | CASSSRLAGGNTDTQYF
TRBJ2-7 | NA | many | TRBV20-1 | TGCAGTGCTAGTCCGACAACGACGAGGGAGCAGTACTTC | CSASPTTTREQYF
TRBJ2-6 | TRBD2 | NA | TRBV20-1 | TGCAGTGCTAGTTCCGGGACTAGCTCTTCTGGGGCCAACGTCCTGACTTTC | CSASSGTSSSGANVLTF
TRBJ1-3 | NA | many | TRBV12-3/TRBV12-4 | TGTGCCAGCAGTTTAGGGCACGACTCTGGAAACACCATATATTTT | CASSLGHDSGNTIYF
TRBJ1-4 | NA | many | TRBV6-5 | TGTGCCAGCAGTTACTCCCATTCAAGGGCTAATGAAAAACTGTTTTTT | CASSYSHSRANEKLFF